This TCR beta chain was profiled in a study of naive and memory T cell subsets. Trimming at V came to 0 bases and at J to 5 bases, leaving 5 bases not matched to a gene. This CDR3 is built from 15 residues. Germline assignment: CDR1 MNHEY and CDR2 SVGAGI. Both TRBC1 and TRBC2 were covered by a beta constant-region primer of two equimolar oligonucleotides. Nested alpha and beta constant-region primers with the SP2 primer drove four PCR rounds on ligated cDNA. TCRdb re-derived calls from the UMI-ligation and nested PCR reads in MiXCR, one entry per CDR3 protein. The sample lists under 150,000 distinct CDR3 sequences; approximately 20% were seen once. Concerning this clonotype itself: Its antigen is as yet unknown.

Broader study findings: TCR abundance followed a power law differing between naive and memory subsets. Especially in CD8 cells, naive repertoires contained a few larger clonotypes, possibly CD45RA-re-expressing memory cells.

Sample: naive CD8+ T cells from blood. This chain uses TRBV6-5 with TRBJ2-5; 8 bases line up with TRBD1. The TCR originated in a human donor in good health. The CDR3 spells CASSYSDREKETQYF. Here the CDR3 DNA reads TGTGCCAGCAGTTACTCGGACAGGGAGAAGGAGACCCAGTACTTC.